The TCR beta chain under discussion was sequenced for a study of Graves' ophthalmopathy and Graves' hyperthyroidism. Notes on the study in general: In blood appeared most of the expanded thyroid clonotypes whose frequency exceeded 0.001.

This clonotype was seen many times. As yet, its antigen is unknown. Per germline, CDR1 SGHNT and CDR2 YENEEA. CDR3 size: 17 residues. V was cut by 1 base and J by 0 bases, with 13 bases left in between. CDR3 regions of TCR beta were amplified from RNA transcripts. First-round RT-PCR relied on HTBI primers, and a second-round multiplex PCR came next. TCRdb itself ran the multiplex PCR reads through MiXCR, one entry per CDR3 protein. Here the sample spans roughly 160,000 distinct CDR3 sequences, less than 45% being singletons. Moderate-to-severe activity, CAS ≥3, NOSPECS ≥4 and a duration under 3 months were seen in donors with ophthalmopathy.

The TCR originated in a woman between 35 and 50 years old with Graves' ophthalmopathy. The sequenced sample was peripheral blood. This sequence joins TRBV11-3 and TRBJ1-3; D unresolved. CDR3 nucleotide sequence: TGTGCCAGCAGCTTAGTAGTGACAACATACTCTGGAAACACCATATATTTT. It yields the protein CASSLVVTTYSGNTIYF.